These 19 T cell receptor beta chains came from one sample sequenced in a study of T cells expressing NK-cell markers. TCRdb re-analyzed the 5' RACE reads; it lists each CDR3 protein once, without DNA. Recorded for this sample: about 150,000 distinct CDR3 sequences. The sequenced sample consisted of blood T cells: a sorted CD56 or NKG2C T cell subset, CD4+ or CD8+ T cells, or bulk PBMC T cells (not recorded which). Receptors were obtained from a woman in her fifties or sixties in good health.

The rearrangement joins TRBV7-6 to TRBJ2-1. CDR1 SGHVS and CDR2 FNYEAQ come from the germline V gene. The CDR3 sequence is 16 residues long. The CDR3 is CASSFLSGDFYNEQFF.

The chain combines TRBV6-5 with TRBJ2-1; the D call from TCRdb, TRBD2, cannot be confirmed without DNA. This CDR3 comprises 15 residues. Germline V gene sequence: CDR1 MNHEY, CDR2 SVGAGI. The CDR3 reads CASSYSDGGYNEQFF.

V and J are TRBV7-9 and TRBJ2-4; TCRdb outputs TRBD1, but without DNA this stays unchecked. CDR3 size: 15 residues. The germline gives CDR1 SEHNR, CDR2 FQNEAQ (reference sequence). CDR3 amino acids: CASSLGPTGKNIQYF.

The chain joins TRBV12-3 or TRBV12-4 to TRBJ2-7; TCRdb reports TRBD1, a call that lacks DNA to check it against. The CDR3 runs to 16 residues. The CDR3 loop reads CASSLGPQGWSYEQYF.

The gene calls are TRBV19 and TRBJ2-5; TCRdb's D call of TRBD1 is untestable without DNA. This CDR3 contains 15 residues. Per the germline V gene, CDR1 is LNHDA and CDR2 is SQIVND (reference sequence). CDR3 region: CASSIFGTGSETQYF.

This chain links TRBV27 with TRBJ1-5; as DNA is missing, the TRBD1 call by TCRdb cannot be tested. This CDR3 has 16 amino acids. The germline V gene has CDR1 MNHEY and CDR2 SMNVEV (reference sequence). CDR3: CASSLAGWSSNQPQHF.

The chain links TRBV7-9 to TRBJ2-7; TCRdb designates TRBD1, a call that cannot be tested without DNA. CDR3 length equals 15 residues. Germline V gene sequence: CDR1 SEHNR, CDR2 FQNEAQ (reference sequence). The CDR3 is CASSDTGTNSYEQYF.

The genes are TRBV24-1 and TRBJ2-1; the TCRdb D gene call, TRBD1, has no DNA to confirm it. The length of the CDR3 is 15 residues. Germline V gene lookup returns CDR1 KGHDR and CDR2 SFDVKD. CDR3: CATSDGDRGYNEQFF.

The rearrangement joins TRBV4-1 to TRBJ2-1. Germline CDR1 is MGHRA and CDR2 is YSYEKL. The CDR3 covers 13 residues. The CDR3 sequence is CASSLSRSNEQFF.

The chain links TRBV6-5 to TRBJ2-2; TCRdb's D call, TRBD2, is unchecked because there is no DNA. Germline CDR1 is MNHEY and CDR2 is SVGAGI. CDR3 length: 17 residues. The CDR3 spells CASSYGSGLANGGELFF.

The genes are TRBV7-8 and TRBJ1-4. Germline assignment: CDR1 SGHVS and CDR2 FQNEAQ. The CDR3 runs 13 residues. The CDR3 loop is CASSKVEREKLFF. The full variable domain, its missing parts supplied by reference TRBV7-8 and TRBJ1-4, is GAGVSQSPRYKVAKRGQDVALRCDPISGHVSLFWYQQALGQGPEFLTYFQNEAQLDKSGLPSDRFFAERPEGSVSTLKIQRTQQEDSAVYLCASSKVEREKLFFGSGTQLSVL.

The V call is TRBV30, the J call TRBJ2-7; TCRdb's D call, TRBD1, is unchecked because there is no DNA. The germline CDR1 and CDR2 sequences are GTSNPN and SVGIG (reference sequence). This CDR3 is 13 amino acids long. The CDR3: CAWGTGGSYEQYF. Using reference TRBV30 and TRBJ2-7 for the parts outside the CDR3, the full variable domain is SQTIHQWPATLVQPVGSPLSLECTVEGTSNPNLYWYRQAAGRGLQLLFYSVGIGQISSEVPQNLSASRPQDRQFILSSKKLLLSDSGFYLCAWGTGGSYEQYFGPGTRLTVT.

The chain uses TRBV7-9 and TRBJ2-1; TCRdb selects TRBD2, and the lack of DNA leaves this call unchecked. The V gene's germline CDR1 is SEHNR and CDR2 FQNEAQ (reference sequence). The CDR3 is 12 residues long. This CDR3 is CASSADSPEQFF.

This chain uses TRBV12-3 or TRBV12-4 with TRBJ2-5; the D call from TCRdb, TRBD2, cannot be confirmed without DNA. The CDR3 has 14 residues. CDR3 sequence reads: CASTSGTRQETQYF.

The CDR3 reads CAWVPAGYGYTF. This chain links TRBV30 with TRBJ1-2. CDR1 and CDR2 from the germline V gene are GTSNPN and SVGIG (reference sequence). CDR3 size: 12 residues.

This chain uses TRBV6-4 with TRBJ2-1; TCRdb outputs TRBD1, but without DNA this stays unchecked. CDR3 size: 15 residues. Germline V lookup: CDR1 MRHNA, CDR2 SNTAGT. CDR3: CASSDSSSPANEQFF.

CDR3 protein: CASSPGPSNTDTQYF. The J gene is TRBJ2-3, the V gene TRBV11-2; the D gene TCRdb calls, TRBD1, cannot be checked with no DNA. Germline CDR1 and CDR2: SGHAT and FQNNGV. This CDR3 spans 15 amino acids.

J is TRBJ2-5 and V is TRBV5-4; TCRdb's D call of TRBD1 is untestable without DNA. Per germline, CDR1 SGHNT and CDR2 YYREEE (reference sequence). The CDR3 is made up of 13 amino acids. The CDR3 loop is CASSDRGLEDQYF.

The rearrangement uses TRBV10-3 and TRBJ1-4. CDR3 size: 16 residues. Germline CDR1 reads ENHRY; CDR2 reads SYGVKD. CDR3 sequence reads: CAISGFLDPTNEKLFF.